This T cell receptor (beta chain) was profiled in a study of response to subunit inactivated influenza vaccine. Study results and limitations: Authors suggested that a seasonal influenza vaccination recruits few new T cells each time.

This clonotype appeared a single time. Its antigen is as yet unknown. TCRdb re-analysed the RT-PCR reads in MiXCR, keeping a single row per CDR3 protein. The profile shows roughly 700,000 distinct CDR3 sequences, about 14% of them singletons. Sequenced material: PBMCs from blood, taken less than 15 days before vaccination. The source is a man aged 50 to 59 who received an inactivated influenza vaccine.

As DNA, the CDR3 is TGTGCCACCAGCAAACTCACAGCGCGCTACGAGCAGTACTTC. Its translation is CATSKLTARYEQYF. The chain is built from TRBV15 and TRBJ2-7, with D uncertain. The germline CDR1 and CDR2 sequences are LNHNV and YYDKDF (reference sequence). This CDR3 contains 14 residues. The ends were cut back, 4 bases at V and 3 bases at J, with 13 bases in the middle.